This T cell receptor (beta chain) was retrieved from a study of shared clonotypes between healthy human individuals. General study results and limits: Among a few donors, approximately 5% of naive CD4 clonotypes were found in common. When compared with the clonotypes that were shared by all four sorted-subset donors, the non-shared clonotypes turned out to have lower generation probabilities.

Several immunoSEQ plates held equal portions of the genomic DNA taken from each subset. Authors' analysis steps: ImmunoSEQ only sent back junction sequences with no quality scores, so filtering was done differently. Repertoires were generated with immunoSEQ multiplex PCR, while TCRdb's copy carries only in-frame clones and drops some. V, J and clone size were drawn from that table, and D and trimming were deduced from the DNA. This repertoire shows approximately 530,000 clones, about 96% found once; its top ten account for 0.05% to 0.08%. The sample holds one count of this clone. Its target is unknown. Other DNA sequences in this sample translate to the same CDR3. This clonotype originated in a woman younger than 45 in good health. The sequencing input was naive CD4+ T cells sorted from blood. Indicated subset: CD45RA+ positively selected.

The CDR3 DNA sequence: TGCAGCGTTGAAGGGGACAGGGGTAGCGAGCAGTACTTC. Translated, it gives CSVEGDRGSEQYF. The V call is TRBV29-1, the J call TRBJ2-7; 10 bases align to TRBD1. This CDR3 has 13 amino acids. CDR1 and CDR2 (germline): SQVTM, ANQGSEA. After removal of 1 base from V and 6 bases from J, the junction contained 3 bases not matched to a gene.